Included here is one T cell receptor beta chain sequence, with context. The antigen is not known. This record belongs to a study of PD-1 blockade in mismatch repair-deficient tumors. V lost 6 bases, J lost 5 bases, and 17 bases lay in between. CDR1 is MDHEN, CDR2 SYDVKM, per germline. The CDR3 totals 14 residues. The time point is: roughly 11-day in vitro stimulation with candidate neoantigen peptide 2. Generated by immunoSEQ multiplex PCR, the TCRdb table keeps only in-frame clones and is missing some. The sample carries roughly 10,000 clones, 86% recorded once. This sample comprised cells cultured in vitro, obtained from a patient treated with pembrolizumab. The source of this sequence is an adult with mismatch repair-deficient cancer. This chain uses TRBV28 with TRBJ2-7, with D perhaps matching TRBD1 or TRBD2 (6 bases each). In DNA form, the CDR3 reads TGTGCCAGCAGGCCCGGGGGCGCTCGTGACGAGCAGTACTTC. Its protein is CASRPGGARDEQYF.